This TCR beta chain was sequenced during a study of T-cell reconstitution after alpha-beta-depleted transplantation in children. This clonotype was found many times. Molecular barcoding with unique molecular identifiers was used for the TCRbeta library. TCRdb re-analysed the PCR reads in MiXCR, keeping a single row per CDR3 protein. The data show a few hundred thousand distinct CDR3 sequences, with about a tenth seen just once and 2.4% held by the top ten. V was pared by 6 bases and J by 1 base, with 12 bases between. There are 14 residues in the CDR3. Sequenced material: PBMCs from the stem cell graft donor, taken from the stem cell graft. The V call is TRBV12-3 or TRBV12-4, the J call TRBJ1-1; no firm D call. The clonotype comes from a human donor who donated a stem cell graft to a child with acute lymphoblastic leukemia. The CDR3 DNA follows: TGTGCCAGCAGACCAGATTGGACGAACACTGAAGCTTTCTTT. Translation gives CASRPDWTNTEAFF.